This entry lists 27 T cell receptor beta chains sequenced from one sample in a study of T-cell reconstitution after alpha-beta-depleted transplantation in children. Unique molecular identifiers were used in preparing the TCRbeta library. TCRdb recomputed calls from the PCR reads with MiXCR, one row per CDR3 protein. The data show fewer than 500,000 distinct CDR3 sequences, around two fifths seen once. Source: PBMCs, taken before TCRalphabeta/CD19-depleted stem cell transplant. These receptors all come from a girl aged 2-10 years with aplastic anemia, due to receive a stem cell transplant.

This clonotype was seen ten or more times. The junction departs from germline at one end; a sequencing error may be responsible. The chain employs TRBV7-6 and TRBJ2-6; 8 bases fit TRBD2. This CDR3 is 15 amino acids long. Germline V CDR1 and CDR2: SGHVS, FNYEAQ. The CDR3 protein is CASSLAGSGANVLTF. The CDR3 nucleotides read TGTGCCAGCAGTTTAGCGGGGTCTGGGGCCAACGTCCTGACTTTC.

The table lists this clonotype with a few counts. This chain joins TRBV4-3 and TRBJ1-1; no definite D call. V lost 0 bases and J 1 base, leaving 9 bases between the germline ends. The CDR3 consists of 15 residues. The germline V gene has CDR1 LGHNA and CDR2 YSLEER. DNA of the CDR3: TGCGCCAGCAGCCAAGATAACGGTTGGAACACTGAAGCTTTCTTT. Its translation: CASSQDNGWNTEAFF.

This sequence joins TRBV12-3 or TRBV12-4 and TRBJ1-2, with TRBD1 matching 7 bases. CDR3 length equals 13 residues. V gave up 6 bases and J gave up 4 bases; unmatched junction bases: 5. The CDR3 here is CASRRAGGYGYTF. CDR3 coding DNA: TGTGCCAGCAGGCGAGCAGGGGGCTATGGCTACACCTTC.

This clonotype appeared a few times. This chain uses TRBV28 with TRBJ1-2, with a tentative D call TRBD1 (5 bases). Germline CDR1 and CDR2: MDHEN and SYDVKM. V was cut by 8 bases and J by 4 bases, with 14 bases left in between. The CDR3 is made up of 13 amino acids. The CDR3 coding sequence is TGTGCCAGCGGCGGGCGGGGGGTCTATGGCTACACCTTC. It specifies CASGGRGVYGYTF.

The sample holds one count of this clonotype. This likely comes from a read error, as the CDR3 has no conserved phenylalanine or tryptophan at its end. The J gene is TRBJ1-2, the V gene TRBV20-1, with no clear D. Germline CDR1 is DFQATT and CDR2 is SNEGSKA (reference sequence). Trimming cost V 3 bases and J 8 bases, with 13 bases left between them. The CDR3 is made up of 12 amino acids. As DNA, the CDR3 is TGCAGTGCTAGTGGCCGGGTCGGGGGCTACACCTCC. Translated: CSASGRVGGYTS.

This clonotype turned up a few times. This chain's CDR3 is CASSWANQPQHF. DNA for the CDR3: TGTGCCAGCAGCTGGGCCAATCAGCCCCAGCATTTT. The chain uses TRBV13 and TRBJ1-5, with D hard to call. Per germline, CDR1 PRHDT and CDR2 FYEKMQ (reference sequence). V was pared by 4 bases and J by 3 bases, with 4 bases between. The CDR3 has 12 residues.

The table lists this clonotype with many counts. The rearrangement links TRBV20-1 to TRBJ2-1; TRBD2 matches 10 bases. This CDR3 is 18 amino acids long. The V and J ends lost 0 bases and 1 base, in that order; junction bases with no gene match: 9. Germline CDR1 is DFQATT and CDR2 is SNEGSKA (reference sequence). The DNA for the CDR3 is TGCAGTGCTAGAGATCGGGGAAGCGGGAGGGTTTCCTACAATGAGCAGTTCTTC. Encoded protein: CSARDRGSGRVSYNEQFF.

The sample holds many counts of this clonotype. V is TRBV20-1 and J is TRBJ1-2; D is unresolved. Germline V gene sequence: CDR1 DFQATT, CDR2 SNEGSKA (reference sequence). The CDR3 runs 13 residues. Trimming took 0 bases from V and 8 from J, leaving 13 bases between them. The CDR3 sequence: CSAREQLTRGYTF. The CDR3 DNA is TGCAGTGCTAGAGAGCAACTAACGAGGGGCTACACCTTC.

With respect to this clonotype: A read error is possible here, since a much larger clone lies one base away. The chain carries TRBV3-1 and TRBJ2-2; 8 bases are a match to TRBD1. Germline CDR1 and CDR2: LGHDT and YNNKEL (reference sequence). The CDR3 is made up of 17 amino acids. In DNA, the CDR3 is TGTGCCTGCAGCCAATTTCCCGGGACAGGGAACACCGGGGAGCTGTTTTTT. Amino acid sequence: CACSQFPGTGNTGELFF.

The chain carries TRBV18 and TRBJ1-4, with TRBD1 identical over 11 bases. V dropped 3 bases and J dropped 8; count of bases not matched to a gene: 5. This CDR3 has 15 residues. CDR1 is KGHSH, CDR2 LQKENI, per germline. The CDR3: CASSPGTGGREKLFF. CDR3 coding DNA: TGTGCCAGCTCACCGGGGACAGGGGGTCGCGAAAAACTGTTTTTT.

This clonotype was detected a few times. This chain connects TRBV10-2 to TRBJ1-2; D possibly corresponds to TRBD1 (6 bases). This CDR3 region has 12 residues. Per the germline V gene, CDR1 is WSHSY and CDR2 is SAAADI. V lost 10 bases, J lost 4 bases, and 13 bases lay in between. The CDR3 DNA sequence: TGCGCCACTGGAACGGACAGCTATGGCTACACCTTC. It yields the protein CATGTDSYGYTF.

This chain uses TRBV6-6 with TRBJ2-5; 7 nucleotides line up with TRBD1. With V trimmed by 4 bases and J by 14 bases, 7 bases remained unmatched. CDR1 is MNHNY and CDR2 is SVGAGI in the germline V gene (reference sequence). The CDR3 consists of 11 residues. Written as DNA, the CDR3 is TGTGCCAGCAGTTTAAGGGACAGTCCTTACTTC. Translating it yields CASSLRDSPYF.

This clonotype was counted ten times or more. This chain joins TRBV5-1 and TRBJ1-5, with D tentatively TRBD1 (5 bases). Germline-derived CDR1 and CDR2 are SGHRS and YFSETQ. V lost 4 bases and J lost 4, with 9 bases in between. This CDR3 region has 13 residues. CDR3 nucleotides: TGCGCCAGCAGCCCCTCAGGGAATCAGCCCCAGCATTTT. Residues: CASSPSGNQPQHF.

This clonotype was counted many times. The chain joins TRBV4-2 to TRBJ1-2, with 10 bases matching TRBD1. The J segment lost 4 bases and the V segment lost 4 bases, leaving 12 bases of the junction unmatched. This CDR3 is 17 amino acids long. Germline CDR1 LGHNA, CDR2 YNFKEQ. Written as DNA, the CDR3 is TGTGCCAGCAGCCCGACGGGACAGGGGCCTTTGAGCTATGGCTACACCTTC. It specifies CASSPTGQGPLSYGYTF.

This clonotype was counted a few times. The chain couples TRBV6-5 to TRBJ2-5, with D possibly TRBD2 on 6 matching bases. Trimming removed 2 bases from V and 6 bases from J, with 13 bases in between. The germline gives CDR1 MNHEY, CDR2 SVGAGI. The CDR3 has 14 residues. The CDR3 sequence: CASSYAQGGQTQYF. The CDR3 nucleotides read TGTGCCAGCAGTTACGCCCAGGGAGGACAGACCCAGTACTTC.

The chain links TRBV20-1 to TRBJ1-1; 8 bases match TRBD1. CDR3 length equals 11 residues. J was trimmed by 8 bases and V by 6 bases; bases with no gene match: 5. The germline gives CDR1 DFQATT, CDR2 SNEGSKA (reference sequence). CDR3 amino acids: CSARRGPEAFF. The CDR3 bases are TGCAGTGCCCGCAGGGGGCCCGAAGCTTTCTTT.

The chain carries TRBV20-1 and TRBJ2-3, with 7 bases lining up with TRBD2. From germline, CDR1 is DFQATT and CDR2 SNEGSKA (reference sequence). This CDR3 comprises 14 residues. V shed 4 bases, J shed 1 base, and the junction held 5 bases outside the gene matches. Here the CDR3 reads CSANREEGTDTQYF. The CDR3 nucleotides are TGCAGTGCTAACCGGGAGGAGGGCACAGATACGCAGTATTTT.

The chain has TRBV27 and TRBJ2-1; 14 nucleotides line up with TRBD2. V lost 6 bases, J lost 9 bases, and 7 bases stayed unmatched. This CDR3 spans 15 amino acids. Germline V CDR1 and CDR2: MNHEY, SMNVEV (reference sequence). Written as DNA, the CDR3 is TGTGCCAGCAGGACTGGGACTAGCGGGGGCAGTGAGCAGTTCTTC. Amino acid sequence: CASRTGTSGGSEQFF.

The V call is TRBV7-9, the J call TRBJ1-1; D not certain. CDR3 size: 16 residues. Deletions cut 7 bases from V and 7 bases from J, with 25 bases between. CDR1 is SEHNR and CDR2 is FQNEAQ in the germline V gene (reference sequence). CDR3 DNA sequence: TGTGCCAGCACCCTCGGAATTTCCTCGGGAGCCTATGAAGCTTTCTTT. Encoded protein: CASTLGISSGAYEAFF.

This clonotype showed up many times. The chain employs TRBV3-1 and TRBJ2-1; D is ambiguous. V was clipped by 2 bases and J by 3 bases, with 2 bases between them. The CDR3 covers 12 residues. Germline assignment: CDR1 LGHDT and CDR2 YNNKEL (reference sequence). For the CDR3, the DNA is TGTGCCAGCAGCCAAAACTACAATGAGCAGTTCTTC. Translating gives CASSQNYNEQFF.

V is TRBV6-1 and J is TRBJ2-5; D may be TRBD1 or TRBD2 (5 bases each). CDR1 is MNHNS and CDR2 is SASEGT in the germline V gene. This CDR3 contains 14 residues. Trimming pared 6 bases from V and 3 bases from J, leaving 14 bases between. The CDR3 is CASRGDHSEETQYF. The CDR3 region has the DNA TGTGCCAGCAGGGGGGACCACTCTGAAGAGACCCAGTACTTC.

To note about this clonotype: This may stem from a read error, because a much larger clone lies one nucleotide away. This chain uses TRBV15 with TRBJ1-1; possible D gene TRBD1, 5 bases. CDR1 and CDR2 (germline): LNHNV, YYDKDF (reference sequence). This CDR3 is 14 amino acids long. The CDR3: CATNRVSTDTEAFF. The CDR3 DNA follows: TGTGCCACCAACAGAGTTTCGACAGACACTGAAGCTTTCTTT.

This clonotype showed up just a few times. The chain is built from TRBV20-1 and TRBJ1-1; D ambiguous. The V gene's germline CDR1 is DFQATT and CDR2 SNEGSKA (reference sequence). This CDR3 spans 13 amino acids. The ends were cut back, 3 bases at V and 1 base at J, with 9 bases in the middle. CDR3 bases: TGCAGTGCTAGGTCGGTGAGGAACACTGAAGCTTTCTTT. This encodes CSARSVRNTEAFF.

V gene TRBV5-1 combines with J gene TRBJ2-7; either TRBD1 or TRBD2 may fit D (7 bases each). The CDR3 is 14 amino acids. Trimming removed 0 bases from V and 6 bases from J, with 13 bases in between. Per germline, CDR1 SGHRS and CDR2 YFSETQ. The CDR3 DNA reads TGCGCCAGCAGCTTGGTCAGGGGGGGCATCGAGCAGTACTTC. The encoded protein is CASSLVRGGIEQYF.

The V call is TRBV20-1, the J call TRBJ1-2, with 12 positions matching TRBD1. Germline V gives CDR1 DFQATT, CDR2 SNEGSKA (reference sequence). CDR3 length equals 16 residues. Germline trimming cut 2 bases from V and 8 bases from J; bases unmatched to any gene: 12. The CDR3 loop is CSARTSGTGGYWGYTF. The DNA for the CDR3 is TGCAGTGCTAGAACCTCCGGGACAGGGGGCTATTGGGGCTACACCTTC.

The sample holds one count of this clonotype. The chain recombines TRBV5-1 with TRBJ2-1; TRBD2 is a possible D gene (6 bases). The CDR3 is 11 amino acids. Germline-derived CDR1 and CDR2 are SGHRS and YFSETQ. Trimming left V 8 bases short and J 6 bases short, with 9 bases between. The CDR3 loop reads CASMEGNEQFF. The CDR3 DNA reads TGCGCCAGTATGGAGGGCAATGAGCAGTTCTTC.

This chain connects TRBV6-5 to TRBJ2-7, with D perhaps TRBD1 (5 bases). This CDR3 spans 16 amino acids. Germline V gene sequence: CDR1 MNHEY, CDR2 SVGAGI. The ends were cut back, 0 bases at V and 0 bases at J, with 12 bases in the middle. CDR3 loop: CASSYSYRSASYEQYF. DNA for the CDR3: TGTGCCAGCAGTTACTCTTACAGGAGTGCCTCCTACGAGCAGTACTTC.